These 24 T cell receptor beta chains came from one sample sequenced in a study of cytomegalovirus exposure and HLA in healthy donors. In the PCR, 60 Vbeta and 13 Jbeta primers were used. Libraries were prepared by immunoSEQ multiplex PCR; TCRdb keeps only in-frame clonotypes and omits some of them. The repertoire holds 100,000 to 150,000 clones, with about 80% as singletons. Sequences were obtained from PBMCs. The receptor set was obtained from a woman aged 45-65 years in good health and CMV-seronegative.

This clone was found a few times. The chain recombines TRBV5-4 with TRBJ1-4; weak D call: TRBD1 (6 bases). This CDR3 contains 16 residues. V was cut by 4 bases and J by 0 bases, with 13 bases left in between. The germline CDR1 and CDR2 sequences are SGHNT and YYREEE (reference sequence). The CDR3 sequence: CASSTKTGPTNEKLFF. CDR3 sequence (DNA): TGTGCCAGCAGCACGAAGACAGGTCCAACTAATGAAAAACTGTTTTTT.

This clone was counted between two and nine times. For the CDR3, the DNA is TGTGCCAGCAGTTTCAGGACTGAAGCTTTCTTT. Protein: CASSFRTEAFF. The chain recombines TRBV7-2 with TRBJ1-1; D is uncertain. Trimming cost V 6 bases and J 5 bases, with 7 bases left between them. The germline V gene encodes CDR1 SGHTA and CDR2 FQGNSA. The CDR3 runs 11 residues.

The chain couples TRBV27 to TRBJ2-7; D is undetermined. The CDR3 runs 15 residues. The germline V and J ends were trimmed by 1 base and 2 bases, with 12 bases remaining between them. CDR1 is MNHEY, CDR2 SMNVEV, per germline (reference sequence). The CDR3 DNA reads as TGTGCCAGCAGTTTATTGGGCAGTCTGGCCTACGAGCAGTACTTC. This sequence encodes CASSLLGSLAYEQYF.

DNA for the CDR3: TGCGCCAGCAGCCAAGATCTGCCCAGCGGGAGGGACAATGAGCAGTTCTTC. Its protein is CASSQDLPSGRDNEQFF. The chain is built from TRBV4-1 and TRBJ2-1, with 10 nucleotides matching TRBD2. The CDR3 length is 17 residues. CDR1 is MGHRA and CDR2 is YSYEKL in the germline V gene. After removal of 0 bases from V and 5 bases from J, the junction contained 7 bases not matched to a gene.

This clone came up a few times. The chain uses TRBV15 and TRBJ2-7; 7 nucleotides line up with TRBD1. The CDR3 is 19 residues long. The germline V gene has CDR1 LNHNV and CDR2 YYDKDF (reference sequence). V trimming: 0 bases; J trimming: 5 bases; junction bases outside the gene matches: 19. The CDR3, as DNA: TGTGCCACCAGCAGAGACCTCCTTAACGTAGGACAGGCTCAGGACGAGCAGTACTTC. As protein: CATSRDLLNVGQAQDEQYF.

The chain links TRBV7-2 to TRBJ1-4; D may be TRBD1 (6 bases). Germline CDR1 and CDR2: SGHTA and FQGNSA. V gave up 5 bases and J gave up 4 bases, with 20 bases separating them. There are 17 residues in the CDR3. This CDR3 is CASSPGSRDKGNEKLFF. CDR3 DNA sequence: TGTGCCAGCAGCCCAGGTTCCAGGGACAAGGGTAATGAAAAACTGTTTTTT.

The genes are TRBV5-1 and TRBJ2-5, with D perhaps TRBD1 (8 bases). The V end lost 6 bases, the J end lost 5 bases, and 20 bases lay between the germline ends. The CDR3 length is 15 residues. Per the germline V gene, CDR1 is SGHRS and CDR2 is YFSETQ. CDR3 amino acids: CASIGGQAGGETQYF. In DNA, the CDR3 is TGCGCCAGCATCGGGGGACAGGCCGGGGGGGAGACCCAGTACTTC.

Worth noting for this clone: One end of the junction does not line up with germline, which may come from a read error. The V gene is TRBV7-9, the J gene TRBJ2-2; 8 nucleotides match TRBD1. The germline V gene encodes CDR1 SEHNR and CDR2 FQNEAQ (reference sequence). This CDR3 spans 15 amino acids. CDR3 region: CSSSPEGQAYGELFF. The CDR3 DNA is TGTTCCAGCAGCCCCGAGGGACAGGCATACGGGGAGCTGTTTTTT.

This clone is a singleton in its sample. The chain uses TRBV4-1 and TRBJ2-7; a weak D match, TRBD2 (6 bases). Germline V CDR1 and CDR2: MGHRA, YSYEKL. CDR3 length: 15 residues. Trimming stripped 0 bases from V and 0 bases from J, with 9 bases between. CDR3: CASSQEAGSSYEQYF. Written as DNA, the CDR3 is TGCGCCAGCAGCCAAGAGGCGGGAAGCTCCTACGAGCAGTACTTC.

This clone was observed a handful of times. The rearrangement uses TRBV28 and TRBJ1-2; 8 positions agree with TRBD1. CDR1 MDHEN and CDR2 SYDVKM come from the germline V gene. The CDR3 has 13 amino acids. V shed 8 bases and J 4 bases; nucleotides not matched to a gene: 6. The CDR3 spells CASGWTGPYGYTF. DNA of the CDR3: TGTGCCAGCGGATGGACAGGGCCCTATGGCTACACCTTC.

The genes are TRBV7-2 and TRBJ2-1, with 7 nucleotides matching TRBD2. The CDR3 totals 14 residues. Trimming took 3 bases from V and 8 from J; bases not matched to a gene: 7. Germline V lookup: CDR1 SGHTA, CDR2 FQGNSA. CDR3 sequence reads: CASSFGIGRDEQFF. DNA for the CDR3: TGTGCCAGCAGCTTTGGAATAGGGAGGGATGAGCAGTTCTTC.

This clone came up once. The chain uses TRBV7-2 and TRBJ2-5; 9 bases align to TRBD1. The CDR3 extends over 16 amino acids. Germline V gene sequence: CDR1 SGHTA, CDR2 FQGNSA. J was trimmed by 5 bases and V by 1 base; bases with no gene match: 8. CDR3 in amino acids: CASSLEYRGPGETQYF. CDR3 coding DNA: TGTGCCAGCAGCTTAGAATACAGGGGGCCTGGGGAGACCCAGTACTTC.

The chain uses TRBV6-1 and TRBJ1-3, with 7 bases lining up with TRBD1. In germline, CDR1 is MNHNS, CDR2 SASEGT. V trimming: 2 bases; J trimming: 2 bases; junction bases outside the gene matches: 3. This CDR3 comprises 15 residues. The CDR3 is CASSEPGTAGNTIYF. The CDR3 DNA is TGTGCCAGCAGTGAACCAGGGACAGCTGGAAACACCATATATTTT.

This chain connects TRBV28 to TRBJ1-5; D is perhaps TRBD1 (6 bases). Germline-derived CDR1 and CDR2 are MDHEN and SYDVKM. V lost 6 bases and J lost 2, with 11 bases in between. The CDR3 loop spans 14 amino acids. CDR3 in amino acids: CASRTGIGNQPQHF. CDR3 DNA sequence: TGTGCCAGCAGAACAGGGATAGGCAATCAGCCCCAGCATTTT.

The chain uses TRBV27 and TRBJ1-1; TRBD1 matches 7 bases. CDR3 length: 16 amino acids. Germline V gene sequence: CDR1 MNHEY, CDR2 SMNVEV (reference sequence). The V gene end was trimmed by 3 bases and the J gene end by 1 base; junction bases not matched to a gene: 8. In DNA, the CDR3 is TGTGCCAGCAGTTTTGTGCAGGGGGGCAGGAACACTGAAGCTTTCTTT. Protein sequence: CASSFVQGGRNTEAFF.

V and J are TRBV7-8 and TRBJ1-2; TRBD1 aligns across 8 bases. The CDR3 has 13 amino acids. Germline trimming cut 2 bases from V and 5 bases from J; bases unmatched to any gene: 1. The V gene's germline CDR1 is SGHVS and CDR2 FQNEAQ. CDR3: CASSLTGGYGYTF. The CDR3 DNA reads TGTGCCAGCAGCTTAACAGGGGGATATGGCTACACCTTC.

The CDR3 spells CAWSVGRTSGYEQYF. In DNA, the CDR3 is TGTGCCTGGAGTGTAGGGAGGACTAGCGGCTACGAGCAGTACTTC. This rearrangement joins TRBV30 to TRBJ2-7, with 10 bases fitting TRBD2. With 0 bases clipped from V and 3 bases from J, the junction kept 5 bases outside the gene matches. This CDR3 is 15 amino acids long. The germline gives CDR1 GTSNPN, CDR2 SVGIG (reference sequence).

V gene TRBV28 combines with J gene TRBJ1-5; TRBD1 matches 7 bases. The CDR3 consists of 15 residues. Germline V lookup: CDR1 MDHEN, CDR2 SYDVKM. V gave up 7 bases and J gave up 4 bases; unmatched junction bases: 10. The CDR3 DNA reads as TGTGCCAGCACGAACCGAGACAGGGAAAATCAGCCCCAGCATTTT. It specifies CASTNRDRENQPQHF.

This rearrangement joins TRBV7-6 to TRBJ2-7, with TRBD1 matching 7 bases. Germline V gives CDR1 SGHVS, CDR2 FNYEAQ. The CDR3 has 14 amino acids. V lost 6 bases and J lost 2; bases outside the gene matches: 7. Here the CDR3 DNA reads TGTGCCAGCAGTCAAACAGGGGAAACCTACGAGCAGTACTTC. It yields the protein CASSQTGETYEQYF.

The chain has TRBV9 and TRBJ2-2; 13 bases are shared with TRBD2. V lost 0 bases, J lost 8 bases, and 4 bases stayed unmatched. Germline values: CDR1 SGDLS, CDR2 YYNGEE. The CDR3 has 16 residues. CDR3 nucleotide sequence: TGTGCCAGCAGCGTAGCTGTGGGACTAGCGGGAGGGGAGCTGTTTTTT. The encoded protein is CASSVAVGLAGGELFF.

This chain links TRBV27 with TRBJ1-2, with 7 nucleotides matching TRBD1. Germline CDR1 reads MNHEY; CDR2 reads SMNVEV (reference sequence). The CDR3 covers 15 residues. The ends lost 5 bases at V and 4 bases at J; junction bases unmatched: 10. The CDR3 coding sequence is TGTGCCAGCAGTACAGGGGTGGGTGCGGTCTATGGCTACACCTTC. It translates to CASSTGVGAVYGYTF.

The V gene is TRBV2, the J gene TRBJ2-2, with no clear D. Germline assignment: CDR1 SNHLY and CDR2 FYNNEI. The CDR3 totals 14 residues. V was trimmed by 4 bases and J by 7 bases, leaving 13 bases between them. This CDR3 is CASSATVAGGELFF. The CDR3 region has the DNA TGTGCCAGCAGTGCTACGGTAGCCGGCGGGGAGCTGTTTTTT. The full variable domain, rest sourced from reference TRBV2 and TRBJ2-2, is EPEVTQTPSHQVTQMGQEVILRCVPISNHLYFYWYRQILGQKVEFLVSFYNNEISEKSEIFDDQFSVERPDGSNFTLKIRSTKLEDSAMYFCASSATVAGGELFFGEGSRLTVL.

This chain uses TRBV5-4 with TRBJ2-5, with 10 positions matching TRBD2. CDR1 SGHNT and CDR2 YYREEE come from the germline V gene (reference sequence). The CDR3 spans 14 residues. Unmatched junction bases numbered 4, after V lost 3 bases and J lost 5 bases. CDR3 coding DNA: TGTGCCAGCAGCTCGGGACTAGCGACGGAGACCCAGTACTTC. Its protein is CASSSGLATETQYF. Drawing the rest from reference TRBV5-4 and TRBJ2-5, the complete variable domain is ETGVTQSPTHLIKTRGQQVTLRCSSQSGHNTVSWYQQALGQGPQFIFQYYREEENGRGNFPPRFSGLQFPNYSSELNVNALELDDSALYLCASSSGLATETQYFGPGTRLLVL.

The gene calls are TRBV28 and TRBJ2-5; the D gene is possibly TRBD1 (5 bases). V was pared by 6 bases and J by 7 bases, with 12 bases between. CDR1 and CDR2 from the germline V gene are MDHEN and SYDVKM. The CDR3 totals 12 residues. CDR3: CASRNGRGTQYF. The CDR3 DNA sequence: TGTGCCAGCAGAAACGGAAGGGGGACCCAGTACTTC.